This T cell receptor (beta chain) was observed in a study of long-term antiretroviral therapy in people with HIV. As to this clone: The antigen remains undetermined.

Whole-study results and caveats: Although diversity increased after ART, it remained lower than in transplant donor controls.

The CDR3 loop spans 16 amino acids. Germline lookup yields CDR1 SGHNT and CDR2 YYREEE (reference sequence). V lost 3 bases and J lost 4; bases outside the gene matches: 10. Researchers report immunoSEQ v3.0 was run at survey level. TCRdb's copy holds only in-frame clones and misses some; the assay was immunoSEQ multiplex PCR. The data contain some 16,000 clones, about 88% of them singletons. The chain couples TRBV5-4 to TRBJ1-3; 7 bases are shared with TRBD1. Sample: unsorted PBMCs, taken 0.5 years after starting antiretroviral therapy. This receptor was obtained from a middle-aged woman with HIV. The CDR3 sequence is CASSSGGTVLGNTIYF. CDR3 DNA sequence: TGTGCCAGCAGCTCGGGCGGGACAGTCCTAGGAAACACCATATATTTT.